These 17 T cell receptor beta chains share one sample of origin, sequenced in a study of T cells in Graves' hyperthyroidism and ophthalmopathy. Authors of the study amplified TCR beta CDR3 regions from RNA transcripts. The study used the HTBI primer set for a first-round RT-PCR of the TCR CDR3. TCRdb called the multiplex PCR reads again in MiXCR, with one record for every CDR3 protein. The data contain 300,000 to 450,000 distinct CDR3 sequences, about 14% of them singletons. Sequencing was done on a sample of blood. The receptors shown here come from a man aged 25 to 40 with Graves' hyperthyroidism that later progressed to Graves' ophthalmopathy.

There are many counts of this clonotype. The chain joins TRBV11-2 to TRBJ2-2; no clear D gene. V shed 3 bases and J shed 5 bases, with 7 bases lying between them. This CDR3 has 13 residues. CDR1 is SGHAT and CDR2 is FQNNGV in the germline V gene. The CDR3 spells CASSFDRTGELFF. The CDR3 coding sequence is TGTGCCAGCAGCTTCGATAGGACCGGGGAGCTGTTTTTT.

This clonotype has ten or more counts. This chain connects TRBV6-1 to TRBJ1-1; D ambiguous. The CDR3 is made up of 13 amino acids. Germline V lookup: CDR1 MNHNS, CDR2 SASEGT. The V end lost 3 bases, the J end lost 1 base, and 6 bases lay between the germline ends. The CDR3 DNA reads TGTGCCAGCAGTGAGCACGAGAACACTGAAGCTTTCTTT. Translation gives CASSEHENTEAFF.

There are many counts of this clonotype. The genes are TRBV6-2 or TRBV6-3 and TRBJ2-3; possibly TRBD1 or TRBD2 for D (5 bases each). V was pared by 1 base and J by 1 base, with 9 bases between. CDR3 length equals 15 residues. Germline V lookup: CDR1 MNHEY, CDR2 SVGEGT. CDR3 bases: TGTGCCAGCAGTTACTTGGGACGCGGCACAGATACGCAGTATTTT. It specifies CASSYLGRGTDTQYF.

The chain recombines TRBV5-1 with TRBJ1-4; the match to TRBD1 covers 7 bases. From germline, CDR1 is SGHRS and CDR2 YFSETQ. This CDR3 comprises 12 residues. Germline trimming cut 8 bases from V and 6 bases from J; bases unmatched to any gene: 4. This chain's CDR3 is CASRGGDEKLFF. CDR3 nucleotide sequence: TGCGCCAGTAGAGGGGGCGATGAAAAACTGTTTTTT.

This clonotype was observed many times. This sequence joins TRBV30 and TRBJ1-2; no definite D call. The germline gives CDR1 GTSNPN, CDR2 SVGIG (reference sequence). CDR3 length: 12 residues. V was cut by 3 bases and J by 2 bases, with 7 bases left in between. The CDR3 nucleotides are TGTGCCTGGAGCCCAGGAAACTATGGCTACACCTTC. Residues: CAWSPGNYGYTF.

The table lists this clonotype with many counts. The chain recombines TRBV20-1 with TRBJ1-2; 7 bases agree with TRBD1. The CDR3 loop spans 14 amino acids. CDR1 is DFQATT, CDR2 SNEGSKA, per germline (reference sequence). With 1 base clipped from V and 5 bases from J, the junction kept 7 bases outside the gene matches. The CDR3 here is CSARAQGMGYGYTF. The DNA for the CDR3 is TGCAGTGCTAGAGCACAGGGGATGGGTTATGGCTACACCTTC.

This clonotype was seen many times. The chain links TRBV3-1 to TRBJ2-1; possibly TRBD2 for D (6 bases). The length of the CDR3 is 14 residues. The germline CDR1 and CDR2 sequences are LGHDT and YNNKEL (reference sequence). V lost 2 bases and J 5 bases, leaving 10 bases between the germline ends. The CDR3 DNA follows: TGTGCCAGCAGCCAAACTAGCATTAACAATGAGCAGTTCTTC. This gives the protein CASSQTSINNEQFF.

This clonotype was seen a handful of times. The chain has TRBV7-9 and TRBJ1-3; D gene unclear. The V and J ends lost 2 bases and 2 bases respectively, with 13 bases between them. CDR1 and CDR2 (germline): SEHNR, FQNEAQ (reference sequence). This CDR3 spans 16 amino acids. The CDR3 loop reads CASSLSALGTGNTIYF. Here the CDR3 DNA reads TGTGCCAGCAGCTTATCGGCCTTAGGGACTGGAAACACCATATATTTT.

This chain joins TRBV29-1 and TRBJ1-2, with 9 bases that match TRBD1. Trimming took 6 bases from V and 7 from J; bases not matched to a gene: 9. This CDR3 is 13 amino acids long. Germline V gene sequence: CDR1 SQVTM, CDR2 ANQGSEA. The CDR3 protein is CSVVTTGGAGYTF. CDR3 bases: TGCAGCGTGGTAACAACAGGGGGCGCTGGCTACACCTTC.

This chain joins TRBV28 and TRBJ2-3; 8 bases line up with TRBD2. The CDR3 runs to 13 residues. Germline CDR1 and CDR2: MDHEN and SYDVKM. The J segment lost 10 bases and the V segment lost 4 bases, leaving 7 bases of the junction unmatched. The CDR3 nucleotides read TGTGCCAGCAGTTCACCTAGCGGGCCCGCGCAGTATTTT. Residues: CASSSPSGPAQYF.

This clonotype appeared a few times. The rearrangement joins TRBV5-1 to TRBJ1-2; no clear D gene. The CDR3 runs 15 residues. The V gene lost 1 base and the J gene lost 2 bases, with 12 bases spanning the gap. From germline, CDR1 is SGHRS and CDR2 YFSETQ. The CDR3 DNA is TGCGCCAGCAGCTTGAATCAGCAAAGAAACTATGGCTACACCTTC. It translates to CASSLNQQRNYGYTF.

The CDR3 bases are TGCGCCAGCAGCCTTCGACAGGGGCCAGATACGCAGTATTTT. It specifies CASSLRQGPDTQYF. The genes are TRBV4-1 and TRBJ2-3; 8 bases agree with TRBD1. Germline V gene data show CDR1 as MGHRA and CDR2 as YSYEKL. The CDR3 has 14 residues. V shed 4 bases and J 4 bases; nucleotides not matched to a gene: 4.

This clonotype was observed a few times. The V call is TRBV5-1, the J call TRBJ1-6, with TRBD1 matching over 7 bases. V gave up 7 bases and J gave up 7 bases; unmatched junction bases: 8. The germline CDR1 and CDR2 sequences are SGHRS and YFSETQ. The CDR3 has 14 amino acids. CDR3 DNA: TGCGCCAGCTCTACGGGACAGACCAATTCACCCCTCCACTTT. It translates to CASSTGQTNSPLHF.

In DNA form, the CDR3 reads TGTGCCAGCAGCCACTTAGCGGGGGCCGAAGAGACCCAGTACTTC. It encodes CASSHLAGAEETQYF. V gene TRBV3-1 combines with J gene TRBJ2-5; 9 positions agree with TRBD2. Germline loops: CDR1 LGHDT, CDR2 YNNKEL (reference sequence). J was trimmed by 3 bases and V by 3 bases; bases with no gene match: 5. The CDR3 consists of 15 residues.

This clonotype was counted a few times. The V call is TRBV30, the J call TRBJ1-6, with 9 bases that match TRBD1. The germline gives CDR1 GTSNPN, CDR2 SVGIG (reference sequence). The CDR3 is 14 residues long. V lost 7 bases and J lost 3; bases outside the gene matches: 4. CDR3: CASGTGSYNSPLHF. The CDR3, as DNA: TGTGCCTCCGGGACAGGGAGCTATAATTCACCCCTCCACTTT.

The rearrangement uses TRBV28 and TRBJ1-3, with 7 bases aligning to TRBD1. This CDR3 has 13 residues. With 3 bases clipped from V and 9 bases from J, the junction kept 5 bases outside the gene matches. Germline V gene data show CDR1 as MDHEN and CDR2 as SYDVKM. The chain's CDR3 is CASSLYRGGTIYF. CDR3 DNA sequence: TGTGCCAGCAGTTTGTACAGGGGCGGCACCATATATTTT.

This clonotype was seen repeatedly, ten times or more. This CDR3 reads CASSLGPRATNQPQHF. As DNA, the CDR3 is TGTGCCAGCAGCTTAGGTCCCCGGGCTACCAATCAGCCCCAGCATTTT. The rearrangement joins TRBV7-2 to TRBJ1-5; D is unclear. Germline CDR1 and CDR2: SGHTA and FQGNSA. The V end lost 1 base, the J end lost 3 bases, and 13 bases lay between the germline ends. This CDR3 region has 16 residues.